Following are 32 T cell receptor beta chains from one sample sequenced in a study of a mutant IDH1 vaccine in newly diagnosed glioma. As to time point: week 5, during vaccination. It was 300 ug of mutant IDH1 20-mer peptide that made up each vaccine dose, given with topical imiquimod. TCRdb's copy holds only in-frame clones and misses some; the assay was immunoSEQ multiplex PCR. The sample shows approximately 61,000 clones, around 80% of them seen only once. These TCRs are of unknown antigen specificity. The specimen was PBMCs, collected from a glioma patient whose treatment included an IDH1 peptide vaccine. Source of these receptors: a woman aged 45-60 years with glioma.

This chain connects TRBV19 to TRBJ2-5, with 7 nucleotides matching TRBD1. The V segment lost 3 bases and the J segment 5 bases; nucleotides outside the gene matches: 6. This CDR3 has 14 amino acids. Germline V gives CDR1 LNHDA, CDR2 SQIVND (reference sequence). The CDR3 is CASSIRTGRETQYF. The CDR3 DNA is TGTGCCAGTAGTATTCGGACAGGTCGGGAGACCCAGTACTTC.

The V and J genes are TRBV18 and TRBJ1-3; D perhaps matches TRBD1 (5 bases). CDR1 is KGHSH, CDR2 LQKENI, per germline. This CDR3 region has 13 residues. Trimming pared 5 bases from V and 4 bases from J, leaving 9 bases between. This CDR3 reads CASSSGSGNTIYF. In DNA form, the CDR3 reads TGTGCCAGCTCATCAGGGTCCGGAAACACCATATATTTT.

J is TRBJ2-7 and V is TRBV4-2; 10 bases line up with TRBD2. Germline CDR1 LGHNA, CDR2 YNFKEQ. Trimming removed 1 base from V and 0 bases from J; junction bases left unmatched: 6. This CDR3 has 17 residues. In DNA form, the CDR3 reads TGTGCCAGCAGCCAAGGCCTAGCGGGGGTAAGCTCCTACGAGCAGTACTTC. This translates into CASSQGLAGVSSYEQYF.

The genes are TRBV7-9 and TRBJ2-3; weak D call: TRBD2 (5 bases). The CDR3 contains 15 residues. Germline-derived CDR1 and CDR2 are SEHNR and FQNEAQ (reference sequence). Trimming shortened V by 5 bases and J by 4 bases, and 16 bases separated the two germline ends. This CDR3 is CASSRITSGADTQYF. The CDR3 DNA follows: TGTGCCAGCAGCCGAATAACTAGTGGGGCAGATACGCAGTATTTT.

V gene TRBV19 combines with J gene TRBJ1-3; TRBD1 might be the D (6 bases). The germline CDR1 and CDR2 sequences are LNHDA and SQIVND (reference sequence). The CDR3 is made up of 17 amino acids. Trimming stripped 1 base from V and 0 bases from J, with 13 bases between. In nucleotides, the CDR3 is TGTGCCAGTAGTATAGCCAGAGGGGGGGCCTCTGGAAACACCATATATTTT. Amino acids: CASSIARGGASGNTIYF.

The V gene is TRBV7-3, the J gene TRBJ2-1; 7 nucleotides line up with TRBD2. Germline loops: CDR1 SGHTA, CDR2 FQGTGA. V trimming: 1 base; J trimming: 7 bases; junction bases outside the gene matches: 10. CDR3 size: 16 residues. CDR3 sequence: CASSLNRRGSLNEQFF. The DNA of the CDR3 is TGTGCCAGCAGCTTAAATCGGCGGGGGTCCTTAAATGAGCAGTTCTTC. The complete variable domain, with remaining parts taken from reference TRBV7-3 and TRBJ2-1, reads GAGVSQTPSNKVTEKGKYVELRCDPISGHTALYWYRQSLGQGPEFLIYFQGTGAADDSGLPNDRFFAVRPEGSVSTLKIQRTERGDSAVYLCASSLNRRGSLNEQFFGPGTRLTVL.

The rearrangement joins TRBV7-2 to TRBJ2-5, with 8 bases that match TRBD2. In germline, CDR1 is SGHTA, CDR2 FQGNSA. The CDR3 runs to 16 residues. With 2 bases clipped from V and 5 bases from J, the junction kept 10 bases outside the gene matches. CDR3 in DNA: TGTGCCAGCAGCTTAATGGCTCGGGGGGGGACGGAGACCCAGTACTTC. Protein sequence: CASSLMARGGTETQYF.

The chain combines TRBV7-9 with TRBJ2-7; possible D gene TRBD1, 6 bases. V shed 1 base and J shed 0 bases, with 10 bases lying between them. CDR1 and CDR2 (germline): SEHNR, FQNEAQ (reference sequence). This CDR3 has 15 amino acids. The CDR3 here is CASSLGQASSYEQYF. CDR3 sequence (DNA): TGTGCCAGCAGCTTAGGACAGGCGAGCTCCTACGAGCAGTACTTC. The whole variable domain, remainder taken from reference TRBV7-9 and TRBJ2-7, is DTGVSQNPRHKITKRGQNVTFRCDPISEHNRLYWYRQTLGQGPEFLTYFQNEAQLEKSRLLSDRFSAERPKGSFSTLEIQRTEQGDSAMYLCASSLGQASSYEQYFGPGTRLTVT.

V is TRBV7-9 and J is TRBJ1-5, with TRBD1 matching 7 bases. This CDR3 is built from 15 residues. Per germline, CDR1 SEHNR and CDR2 FQNEAQ (reference sequence). The V segment lost 1 base and the J segment 9 bases; nucleotides outside the gene matches: 9. CDR3 nucleotide sequence: TGTGCCAGCAGCTTAGAAGGGGGCGCGGGATCGCCCCAGCATTTT. Translated: CASSLEGGAGSPQHF.

This chain links TRBV7-2 with TRBJ2-2, with TRBD1 as a possible D gene (5 bases). Germline CDR1 and CDR2: SGHTA and FQGNSA. The length of the CDR3 is 15 residues. The V end lost 3 bases, the J end lost 6 bases, and 14 bases lay between the germline ends. The CDR3 DNA reads as TGTGCCAGCAGCTTGCCATTGGGGCCCCCCGGGGAGCTGTTTTTT. It codes for CASSLPLGPPGELFF.

This chain joins TRBV2 and TRBJ2-7, with 10 bases fitting TRBD1. This CDR3 spans 14 amino acids. Per the germline V gene, CDR1 is SNHLY and CDR2 is FYNNEI. Trimming cost V 8 bases and J 6 bases; bases outside gene matches: 10. CDR3 coding DNA: TGTGCCAGCTACCGGGACAGGGGTTTTCCCGAGCAGTACTTC. Translation gives CASYRDRGFPEQYF.

This chain joins TRBV6-1 and TRBJ1-5; perhaps TRBD1 as D (5 bases). With 8 bases removed from V and 6 bases from J, the gap between germline ends came to 14 bases. There are 13 residues in the CDR3. CDR1 and CDR2 (germline): MNHNS, SASEGT. The CDR3 protein is CASLGQGGQPQHF. CDR3 DNA: TGTGCCAGCCTGGGGCAGGGCGGTCAGCCCCAGCATTTT.

The V gene is TRBV29-1, the J gene TRBJ1-1, with 8 bases that match TRBD1. Germline V gene lookup returns CDR1 SQVTM and CDR2 ANQGSEA. The V gene end was trimmed by 6 bases and the J gene end by 7 bases; junction bases not matched to a gene: 7. This CDR3 region has 12 residues. DNA of the CDR3: TGCAGCGTGTTACAGGGGGTGAGTGAAGCTTTCTTT. Amino acids: CSVLQGVSEAFF.

The gene calls are TRBV18 and TRBJ2-5; a possible D gene is TRBD2 (6 bases). V lost 2 bases to trimming and J lost 5 bases, with 12 bases between them. Germline CDR1 reads KGHSH; CDR2 reads LQKENI. The CDR3 sequence is 14 residues long. The CDR3 region has the DNA TGTGCCAGCTCACCATCCCGTGGAGGGGAGACCCAGTACTTC. Translation: CASSPSRGGETQYF.

V is TRBV7-9 and J is TRBJ2-3, with 14 bases fitting TRBD2. CDR1 and CDR2 (germline): SEHNR, FQNEAQ (reference sequence). There are 17 residues in the CDR3. J lost 4 bases, V lost 1 base, and 4 bases had no gene match. CDR3 sequence (DNA): TGTGCCAGCAGCTTAGGACTAGCGGGGGGGCAGGCAGATACGCAGTATTTT. Its translation: CASSLGLAGGQADTQYF.

This rearrangement joins TRBV5-1 to TRBJ1-2, with a possible D match to TRBD1 (5 bases). The V gene lost 6 bases and the J gene lost 2 bases, with 11 bases spanning the gap. The CDR3 totals 13 residues. Germline-derived CDR1 and CDR2 are SGHRS and YFSETQ. CDR3 amino acids: CASTPDSNYGYTF. In DNA form, the CDR3 reads TGCGCCAGCACCCCTGACAGCAACTATGGCTACACCTTC.

This sequence joins TRBV6-6 and TRBJ1-1, with 8 bases aligning to TRBD1. The CDR3 has 13 amino acids. V dropped 5 bases and J dropped 10; count of bases not matched to a gene: 9. Germline V gene lookup returns CDR1 MNHNY and CDR2 SVGAGI (reference sequence). The CDR3 is CASSNGQGAGAFF. The CDR3 coding sequence is TGTGCCAGCAGTAACGGACAGGGTGCGGGAGCTTTCTTT.

The rearrangement joins TRBV14 to TRBJ1-6; 9 nucleotides agree with TRBD1. Germline values: CDR1 SGHDN, CDR2 FVKESK. Trimming at V came to 4 bases and at J to 7 bases, leaving 2 bases not matched to a gene. The CDR3 consists of 14 residues. The CDR3 sequence is CASSPGTGNSPLHF. For the CDR3, the DNA is TGTGCCAGCAGCCCAGGGACAGGGAATTCACCCCTCCACTTT. Looking up the rest from reference TRBV14 and TRBJ1-6 gives the full variable domain: EAGVTQFPSHSVIEKGQTVTLRCDPISGHDNLYWYRRVMGKEIKFLLHFVKESKQDESGMPNNRFLAERTGGTYSTLKVQPAELEDSGVYFCASSPGTGNSPLHFGNGTRLTVT.

This chain uses TRBV28 with TRBJ2-7; D not certain. The germline gives CDR1 MDHEN, CDR2 SYDVKM. The CDR3 has 12 amino acids. Trimming removed 3 bases at V and 8 bases at J, with 11 bases between. CDR3 coding DNA: TGTGCCAGCAGTTTCCGACGGGCGAAGCAGTACTTC. As protein: CASSFRRAKQYF.

The chain couples TRBV5-6 to TRBJ1-6; no clear D gene. Germline V gene lookup returns CDR1 SGHDT and CDR2 YYEEEE. The CDR3 totals 16 residues. Trimming removed 1 base from V and 0 bases from J, with 8 bases in between. This chain's CDR3 is CASSLRSSSYNSPLHF. The DNA for the CDR3 is TGTGCCAGCAGCTTGCGGTCGAGCTCCTATAATTCACCCCTCCACTTT.

A few counts support this clone. This chain uses TRBV7-8 with TRBJ2-3, with 9 bases fitting TRBD2. There are 15 residues in the CDR3. Germline lookup yields CDR1 SGHVS and CDR2 FQNEAQ. The trim removed 6 bases at V and 4 bases at J, leaving 8 bases unmatched. The CDR3: CASSPAGGPSDTQYF. The CDR3 DNA reads as TGTGCCAGCAGTCCGGCGGGGGGGCCCTCAGATACGCAGTATTTT.

With regard to this clone: At one boundary the junction diverges from the germline segment, which might be a read error. The rearrangement links TRBV5-1 to TRBJ2-5, with D possibly being TRBD1 (5 bases). Germline V gives CDR1 SGHRS, CDR2 YFSETQ. This CDR3 is built from 17 residues. CDR3 sequence: CASRLGELRRGSETQYF. The DNA for the CDR3 is TGCGCCAGCAGGTTGGGCGAATTAAGAAGGGGATCTGAGACCCAGTACTTC.

About this clone itself: This same CDR3 is encoded by further DNA sequences in the sample. V is TRBV29-1 and J is TRBJ1-5, with D possibly being TRBD1 (5 bases). V lost 6 bases, J lost 4 bases, and 10 bases lay in between. Germline V gene data show CDR1 as SQVTM and CDR2 as ANQGSEA. The length of the CDR3 is 12 residues. DNA for the CDR3: TGCAGCGTAGGGGCGGAAAATCAGCCCCAGCATTTT. Encoded protein: CSVGAENQPQHF.

This clone came up a few times. The rearrangement joins TRBV5-6 to TRBJ2-7; 9 bases fit TRBD1. The V segment lost 5 bases and the J segment 2 bases; nucleotides outside the gene matches: 11. Germline loops: CDR1 SGHDT, CDR2 YYEEEE. The CDR3 has 16 residues. As DNA, the CDR3 is TGTGCCAGCAGGTCGCTCGGTGGGACAGGGACCTACGAGCAGTACTTC. Its translation is CASRSLGGTGTYEQYF. Looking up the rest from reference TRBV5-6 and TRBJ2-7 gives the full variable domain: DAGVTQSPTHLIKTRGQQVTLRCSPKSGHDTVSWYQQALGQGPQFIFQYYEEEERQRGNFPDRFSGHQFPNYSSELNVNALLLGDSALYLCASRSLGGTGTYEQYFGPGTRLTVT.

The table lists this clone with a count of one. This rearrangement joins TRBV4-2 to TRBJ2-7; perhaps TRBD2 as D (5 bases). CDR1 and CDR2 from the germline V gene are LGHNA and YNFKEQ. This CDR3 is 12 amino acids long. The ends were cut back, 2 bases at V and 3 bases at J, with 5 bases in the middle. The CDR3 spells CASSQTSYEQYF. The CDR3, as DNA: TGTGCCAGCAGCCAAACTAGCTACGAGCAGTACTTC.

This clone was seen a few times. The chain carries TRBV5-1 and TRBJ2-1; D is possibly TRBD2 (5 bases). V was cut by 8 bases and J by 4 bases, with 10 bases left in between. Germline V CDR1 and CDR2: SGHRS, YFSETQ. This CDR3 region has 12 residues. The CDR3, as DNA: TGCGCCAGTCAGGACTCGTACAATGAGCAGTTCTTC. Protein product: CASQDSYNEQFF. Based on the CDR3 plus reference TRBV5-1 and TRBJ2-1, the full variable domain is KAGVTQTPRYLIKTRGQQVTLSCSPISGHRSVSWYQQTPGQGLQFLFEYFSETQRNKGNFPGRFSGRQFSNSRSEMNVSTLELGDSALYLCASQDSYNEQFFGPGTRLTVL.

This clone was seen more than once but under ten times. The chain is built from TRBV30 and TRBJ1-1; 7 bases line up with TRBD1. Germline-derived CDR1 and CDR2 are GTSNPN and SVGIG (reference sequence). V gave up 3 bases and J gave up 11 bases; unmatched junction bases: 12. This CDR3 has 13 residues. In DNA form, the CDR3 reads TGTGCCTGGAGGAGGACAGGAGTTTCGAGGGCTTTCTTT. Translating it yields CAWRRTGVSRAFF. The full variable domain, rest sourced from reference TRBV30 and TRBJ1-1, is SQTIHQWPATLVQPVGSPLSLECTVEGTSNPNLYWYRQAAGRGLQLLFYSVGIGQISSEVPQNLSASRPQDRQFILSSKKLLLSDSGFYLCAWRRTGVSRAFFGQGTRLTVV.

The chain couples TRBV29-1 to TRBJ2-3, with no clear D. CDR3 length: 13 residues. Germline loops: CDR1 SQVTM, CDR2 ANQGSEA. Trimming took 1 base from V and 2 from J, leaving 7 bases between them. CDR3 loop: CSVEVTVTDTQYF. In DNA, the CDR3 is TGCAGCGTTGAAGTGACGGTCACAGATACGCAGTATTTT.

The gene calls are TRBV9 and TRBJ1-2; no clear D gene. Per germline, CDR1 SGDLS and CDR2 YYNGEE. The CDR3 extends over 15 amino acids. V was clipped by 3 bases and J by 0 bases, with 12 bases between them. The CDR3 reads CASSADYSANYGYTF. The DNA of the CDR3 is TGTGCCAGCAGCGCAGACTATTCGGCTAACTATGGCTACACCTTC.

This clone has just one count. The gene calls are TRBV30 and TRBJ2-7; D is unresolved. CDR1 and CDR2 from the germline V gene are GTSNPN and SVGIG (reference sequence). Trimming stripped 0 bases from V and 7 bases from J, with 10 bases between. This CDR3 region has 12 residues. The CDR3 bases are TGTGCCTGGAGTGTAAGCTCTACAGAGCAGTACTTC. Its protein product is CAWSVSSTEQYF.

This chain joins TRBV5-1 and TRBJ2-6, with 8 bases identical to TRBD1. This CDR3 is 19 amino acids long. After removal of 2 bases from V and 2 bases from J, the junction contained 12 bases not matched to a gene. Germline CDR1 is SGHRS and CDR2 is YFSETQ. As DNA, the CDR3 is TGCGCCAGCAGCTTAACCGGGACAGGTACCCTAACTGGGGCCAACGTCCTGACTTTC. Translated, it gives CASSLTGTGTLTGANVLTF.

The genes are TRBV28 and TRBJ1-1; 8 nucleotides align to TRBD1. This CDR3 is 15 amino acids long. CDR1 is MDHEN, CDR2 SYDVKM, per germline. The V and J ends lost 4 bases and 7 bases, in that order; junction bases with no gene match: 11. DNA for the CDR3: TGTGCCAGCAGTTCTCGCGGGACAGGTAATGGTGAAGCTTTCTTT. Its translation is CASSSRGTGNGEAFF.